This T cell receptor (beta chain) appears in the sequencing data of a study of Graves' ophthalmopathy and Graves' hyperthyroidism. For repertoire sequencing, the TCR beta CDR3 regions were amplified from RNA transcripts. HTBI-primed first-round RT-PCR preceded second-round multiplex PCR. TCRdb independently ran MiXCR on the multiplex PCR reads; one entry per CDR3 protein. The sample lists 300,000 or so distinct CDR3 sequences, roughly 15% occurring once. This clonotype was observed many times. The source material was peripheral blood. The receptor's source is an adult man with Graves' ophthalmopathy.

Here the CDR3 reads CASSLASSAYEQYF. In DNA form, the CDR3 reads TGTGCCAGCAGCTTAGCCTCGTCCGCCTACGAGCAGTACTTC. The genes are TRBV13 and TRBJ2-7; unclear D gene. CDR1 and CDR2 (germline): PRHDT, FYEKMQ (reference sequence). The germline V and J ends were trimmed by 1 base and 2 bases, with 9 bases remaining between them. CDR3 length equals 14 residues.